This T cell receptor (beta chain) comes out of a study of identical twins. V shed 0 bases and J shed 7 bases, with 7 bases lying between them. Germline V gene data show CDR1 as GTSNPN and CDR2 as SVGIG (reference sequence). This CDR3 has 12 amino acids. TCRdb analysed the 5' RACE reads with MiXCR anew, one entry per CDR3 protein. Among roughly 540,000 distinct CDR3 sequences listed, around 20% were seen once. These data also featured in a second study, about T cells expressing NK-cell markers. That paper adds: Expanded clones of NKG2C+ T cells had an unclear HCMV specificity.

Sequenced: CD4+ T cells sorted from blood. This sequence was found in a young woman in good health. The rearrangement uses TRBV30 and TRBJ2-1; D remains ambiguous. CDR3 residues: CAWSVLGNEQFF. As DNA, the CDR3 is TGTGCCTGGAGTGTACTCGGAAATGAGCAGTTCTTC.